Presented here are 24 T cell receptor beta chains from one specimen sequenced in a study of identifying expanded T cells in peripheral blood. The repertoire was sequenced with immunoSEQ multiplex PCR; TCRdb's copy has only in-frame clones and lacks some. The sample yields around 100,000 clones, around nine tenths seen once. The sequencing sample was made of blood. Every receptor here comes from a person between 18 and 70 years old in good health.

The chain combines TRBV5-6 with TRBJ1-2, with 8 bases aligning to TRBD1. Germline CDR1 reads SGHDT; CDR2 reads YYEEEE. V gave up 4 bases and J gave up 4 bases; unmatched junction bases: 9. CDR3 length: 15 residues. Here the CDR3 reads CASSPTGQGVYGYTF. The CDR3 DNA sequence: TGTGCCAGCAGCCCGACTGGACAGGGCGTCTATGGCTACACCTTC.

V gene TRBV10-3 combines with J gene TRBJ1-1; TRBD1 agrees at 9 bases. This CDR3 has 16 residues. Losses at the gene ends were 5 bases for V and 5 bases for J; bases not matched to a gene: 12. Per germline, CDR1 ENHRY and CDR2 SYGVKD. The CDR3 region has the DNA TGTGCCATCAGTACCCGGGACAGGGTCGGGAGTACTGAAGCTTTCTTT. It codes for CAISTRDRVGSTEAFF.

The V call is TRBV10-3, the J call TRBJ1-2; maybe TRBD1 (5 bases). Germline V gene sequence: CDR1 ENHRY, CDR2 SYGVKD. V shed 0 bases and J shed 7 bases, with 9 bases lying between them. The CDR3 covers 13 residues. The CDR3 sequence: CAISESGDPGYTF. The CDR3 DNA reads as TGTGCCATCAGTGAGTCAGGGGACCCTGGCTACACCTTC.

The CDR3: CASSPGQGGADTQYF. DNA of the CDR3: TGCGCCAGCAGCCCGGGACAGGGGGGGGCAGATACGCAGTATTTT. This chain links TRBV5-1 with TRBJ2-3, with 11 bases aligning to TRBD1. The CDR3 spans 15 residues. CDR1 SGHRS and CDR2 YFSETQ come from the germline V gene. With V trimmed by 4 bases and J by 4 bases, 5 bases remained unmatched.

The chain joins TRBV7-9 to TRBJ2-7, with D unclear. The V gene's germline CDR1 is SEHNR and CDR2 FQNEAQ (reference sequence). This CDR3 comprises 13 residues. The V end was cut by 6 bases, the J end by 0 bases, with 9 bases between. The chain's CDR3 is CASRGASSYEQYF. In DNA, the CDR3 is TGTGCCAGCAGAGGCGCTAGCTCCTACGAGCAGTACTTC.

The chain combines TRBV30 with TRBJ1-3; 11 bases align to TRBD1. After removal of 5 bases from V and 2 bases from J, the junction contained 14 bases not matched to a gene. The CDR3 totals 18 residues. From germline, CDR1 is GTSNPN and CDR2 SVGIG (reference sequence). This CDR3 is CAWDFTRTGGFAGNTIYF. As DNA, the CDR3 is TGTGCCTGGGACTTTACAAGGACAGGGGGCTTCGCTGGAAACACCATATATTTT.

The CDR3 DNA follows: TGTGCCAGCAGCTTTACCGGGACAGGGCCCACCGGGGAGCTGTTTTTT. Its translation: CASSFTGTGPTGELFF. V and J are TRBV7-6 and TRBJ2-2, with 9 bases matching TRBD1. The junction had 6 bases not matched to a gene; V was cut back by 3 bases and J by 4 bases. The CDR3 contains 16 residues. Germline CDR1 SGHVS, CDR2 FNYEAQ.

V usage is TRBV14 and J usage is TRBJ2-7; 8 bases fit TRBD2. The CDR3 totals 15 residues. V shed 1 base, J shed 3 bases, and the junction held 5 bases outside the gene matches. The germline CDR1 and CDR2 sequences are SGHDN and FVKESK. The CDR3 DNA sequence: TGTGCCAGCAGCCAAGTCCCAGCGGGAGTCTACGAGCAGTACTTC. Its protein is CASSQVPAGVYEQYF. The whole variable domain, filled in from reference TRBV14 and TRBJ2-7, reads EAGVTQFPSHSVIEKGQTVTLRCDPISGHDNLYWYRRVMGKEIKFLLHFVKESKQDESGMPNNRFLAERTGGTYSTLKVQPAELEDSGVYFCASSQVPAGVYEQYFGPGTRLTVT.

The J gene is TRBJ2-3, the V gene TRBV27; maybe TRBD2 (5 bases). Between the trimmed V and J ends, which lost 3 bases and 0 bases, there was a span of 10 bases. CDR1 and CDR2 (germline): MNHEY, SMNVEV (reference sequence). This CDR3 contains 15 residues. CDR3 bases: TGTGCCAGCAGTTTTCGTAGGACTAGCACAGATACGCAGTATTTT. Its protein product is CASSFRRTSTDTQYF.

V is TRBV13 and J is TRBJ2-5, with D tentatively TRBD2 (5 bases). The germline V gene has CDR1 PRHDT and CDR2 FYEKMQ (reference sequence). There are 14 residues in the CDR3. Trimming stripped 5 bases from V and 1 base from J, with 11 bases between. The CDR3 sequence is CASSLTGSQETQYF. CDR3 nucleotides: TGTGCCAGCAGCCTGACGGGATCCCAAGAGACCCAGTACTTC.

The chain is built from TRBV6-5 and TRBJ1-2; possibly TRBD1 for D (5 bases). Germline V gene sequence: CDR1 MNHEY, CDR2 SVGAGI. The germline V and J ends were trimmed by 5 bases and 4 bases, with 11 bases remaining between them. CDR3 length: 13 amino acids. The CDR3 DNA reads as TGTGCCAGCAGTCTCAGGGCCTCCTATGGCTACACCTTC. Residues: CASSLRASYGYTF.

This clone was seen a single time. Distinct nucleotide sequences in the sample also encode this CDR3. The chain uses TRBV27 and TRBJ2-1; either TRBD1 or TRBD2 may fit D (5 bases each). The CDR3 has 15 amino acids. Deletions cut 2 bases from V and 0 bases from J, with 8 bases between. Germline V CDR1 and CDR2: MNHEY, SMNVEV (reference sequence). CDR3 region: CASSLGGSSYNEQFF. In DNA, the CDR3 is TGTGCCAGCAGTTTAGGGGGAAGCTCCTACAATGAGCAGTTCTTC.

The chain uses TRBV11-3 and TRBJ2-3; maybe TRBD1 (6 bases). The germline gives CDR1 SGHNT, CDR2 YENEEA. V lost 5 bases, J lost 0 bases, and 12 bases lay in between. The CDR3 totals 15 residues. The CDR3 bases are TGTGCCAGCAGCCCGGGACAACCCAGCACAGATACGCAGTATTTT. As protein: CASSPGQPSTDTQYF.

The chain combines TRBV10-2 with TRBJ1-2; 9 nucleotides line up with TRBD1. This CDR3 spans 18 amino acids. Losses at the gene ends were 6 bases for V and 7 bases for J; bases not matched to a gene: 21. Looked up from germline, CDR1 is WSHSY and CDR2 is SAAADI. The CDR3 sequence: CASSFGGGTGSVSGGYTF. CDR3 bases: TGCGCCAGCAGCTTTGGTGGGGGGACAGGGAGTGTAAGTGGTGGCTACACCTTC.

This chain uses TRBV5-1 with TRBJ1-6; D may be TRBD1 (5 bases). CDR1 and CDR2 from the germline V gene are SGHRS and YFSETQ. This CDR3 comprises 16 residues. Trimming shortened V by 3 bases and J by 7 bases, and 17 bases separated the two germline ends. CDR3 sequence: CASSSGHGTGNSPLHF. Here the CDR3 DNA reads TGCGCCAGCAGCTCGGGCCACGGGACGGGGAATTCACCCCTCCACTTT.

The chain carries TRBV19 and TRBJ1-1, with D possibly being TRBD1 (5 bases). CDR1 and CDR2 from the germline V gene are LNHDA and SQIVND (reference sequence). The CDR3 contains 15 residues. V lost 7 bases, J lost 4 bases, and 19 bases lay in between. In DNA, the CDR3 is TGTGCCAGTACCTCCCCCGGGTCTAGGGGCACTGAAGCTTTCTTT. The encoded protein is CASTSPGSRGTEAFF.

The CDR3 loop is CASRAATSYEQYF. The CDR3 bases are TGTGCCAGTAGGGCAGCAACCTCCTACGAGCAGTACTTC. The V gene is TRBV19, the J gene TRBJ2-7; the D is unclear. The V gene lost 6 bases and the J gene lost 0 bases, with 9 bases spanning the gap. This CDR3 has 13 amino acids. Germline lookup yields CDR1 LNHDA and CDR2 SQIVND (reference sequence). Using reference TRBV19 and TRBJ2-7 for the parts outside the CDR3, the full variable domain is DGGITQSPKYLFRKEGQNVTLSCEQNLNHDAMYWYRQDPGQGLRLIYYSQIVNDFQKGDIAEGYSVSREKKESFPLTVTSAQKNPTAFYLCASRAATSYEQYFGPGTRLTVT.

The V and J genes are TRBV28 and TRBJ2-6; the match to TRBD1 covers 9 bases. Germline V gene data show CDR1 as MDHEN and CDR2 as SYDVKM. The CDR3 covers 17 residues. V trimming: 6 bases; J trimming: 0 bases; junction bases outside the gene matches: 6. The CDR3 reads CASSSGQGDSGANVLTF. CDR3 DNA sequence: TGTGCCAGCAGCTCGGGACAGGGAGACTCTGGGGCCAACGTCCTGACTTTC.

CDR3 coding DNA: TGTGCCAGCAGGTTCAGGGAACCTGAAGCTTTCTTT. It translates to CASRFREPEAFF. The V and J genes are TRBV2 and TRBJ1-1; the D gene is possibly TRBD1 (5 bases). V lost 6 bases and J lost 6, with 11 bases in between. Looked up from germline, CDR1 is SNHLY and CDR2 is FYNNEI. There are 12 residues in the CDR3.

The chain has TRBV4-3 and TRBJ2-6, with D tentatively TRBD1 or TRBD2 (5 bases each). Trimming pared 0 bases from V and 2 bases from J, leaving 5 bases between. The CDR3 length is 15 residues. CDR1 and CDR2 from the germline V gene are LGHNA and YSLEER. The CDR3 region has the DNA TGCGCCAGCAGCCAAGAGGGGGCTGGGGCCAACGTCCTGACTTTC. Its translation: CASSQEGAGANVLTF.

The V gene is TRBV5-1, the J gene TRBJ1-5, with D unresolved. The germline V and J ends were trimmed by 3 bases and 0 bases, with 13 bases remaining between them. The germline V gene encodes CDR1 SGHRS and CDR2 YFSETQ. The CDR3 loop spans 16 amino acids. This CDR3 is CASSSHSGYSNQPQHF. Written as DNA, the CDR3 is TGCGCCAGCAGCTCACACTCAGGTTATAGCAATCAGCCCCAGCATTTT.

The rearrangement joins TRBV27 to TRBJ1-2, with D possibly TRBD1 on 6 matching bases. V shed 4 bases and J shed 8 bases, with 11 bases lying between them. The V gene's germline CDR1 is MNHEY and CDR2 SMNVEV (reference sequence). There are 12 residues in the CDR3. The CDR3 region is CASSSYRDGYTF. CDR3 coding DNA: TGTGCCAGCAGTTCCTACAGGGACGGCTACACCTTC.

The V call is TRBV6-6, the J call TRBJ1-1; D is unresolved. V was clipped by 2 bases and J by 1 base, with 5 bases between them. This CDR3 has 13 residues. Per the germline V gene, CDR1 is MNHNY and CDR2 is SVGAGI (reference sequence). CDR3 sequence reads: CASSYPANTEAFF. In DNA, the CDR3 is TGTGCCAGCAGTTACCCAGCGAACACTGAAGCTTTCTTT.

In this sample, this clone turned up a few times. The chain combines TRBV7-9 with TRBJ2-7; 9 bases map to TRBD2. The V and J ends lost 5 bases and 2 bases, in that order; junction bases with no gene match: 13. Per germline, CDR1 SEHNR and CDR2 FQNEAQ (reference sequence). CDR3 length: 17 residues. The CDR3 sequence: CASSPIVLAGDTYEQYF. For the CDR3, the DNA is TGTGCCAGCAGCCCGATCGTGTTAGCGGGGGATACCTACGAGCAGTACTTC. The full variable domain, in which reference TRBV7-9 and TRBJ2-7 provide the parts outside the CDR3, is DTGVSQNPRHKITKRGQNVTFRCDPISEHNRLYWYRQTLGQGPEFLTYFQNEAQLEKSRLLSDRFSAERPKGSFSTLEIQRTEQGDSAMYLCASSPIVLAGDTYEQYFGPGTRLTVT.